These T cell receptor beta chains were read from a single sample in a study of T cells after yellow fever vaccination. TCRdb passed the 5' RACE reads through MiXCR, listing each CDR3 protein once. The profile shows approximately 600,000 distinct CDR3 sequences, approximately 13% of them singletons. The input for sequencing was PBMCs, taken on the day of the yellow fever booster vaccination. These TCRs come from a man aged 25 to 40 who received the YFV17D yellow fever vaccine. The CDR3 runs from the conserved cysteine through the conserved F or W. The order of the fields is J gene, V gene, D gene, clone size, CDR3 protein, CDR3 DNA. The D gene is left open where the match is weak. Not every row has a clone size; where given, it reads once, few, many or a size class.

j_call: TRBJ1-1; v_call: TRBV19; d_call: -; clone_size: -; cdr3_aa: CASSIGWTEAFF; cdr3_nt: TGTGCCAGTAGTATAGGGTGGACTGAAGCTTTCTTT
j_call: TRBJ1-3; v_call: TRBV2; d_call: -; clone_size: -; cdr3_aa: CASSVGESGNTIYF; cdr3_nt: TGTGCCAGCAGTGTGGGAGAGTCTGGAAACACCATATATTTT
j_call: TRBJ2-7; v_call: TRBV24-1; d_call: -; clone_size: -; cdr3_aa: CATSDTGDKAYEQYF; cdr3_nt: TGTGCCACCAGTGATACTGGGGACAAAGCCTACGAGCAGTACTTC
j_call: TRBJ2-3; v_call: TRBV7-2; d_call: TRBD2; clone_size: many; cdr3_aa: CASTSRTSGSDTQYF; cdr3_nt: TGTGCCAGCACCTCTCGGACTAGCGGGTCAGATACGCAGTATTTT
j_call: TRBJ2-1; v_call: TRBV5-4; d_call: TRBD2; clone_size: -; cdr3_aa: CASRPAGGYEQFF; cdr3_nt: TGTGCCAGCAGACCAGCGGGAGGTTATGAGCAGTTCTTC
j_call: TRBJ1-5; v_call: TRBV20-1; d_call: -; clone_size: few; cdr3_aa: CSARAGGDGNQPQHF; cdr3_nt: TGCAGTGCTAGAGCCGGAGGGGACGGCAATCAGCCCCAGCATTTT
j_call: TRBJ2-3; v_call: TRBV12-3/TRBV12-4; d_call: -; clone_size: few; cdr3_aa: CASSLGGRSADTQYF; cdr3_nt: TGTGCCAGCAGTTTAGGGGGGAGGTCCGCAGATACGCAGTATTTT
j_call: TRBJ2-5; v_call: TRBV12-3/TRBV12-4; d_call: -; clone_size: few; cdr3_aa: CASSLEGKKETQYF; cdr3_nt: TGTGCCAGCAGTTTAGAAGGGAAAAAAGAGACCCAGTACTTC
j_call: TRBJ2-1; v_call: TRBV4-1; d_call: TRBD1; clone_size: -; cdr3_aa: CASSQGGTVEQFF; cdr3_nt: TGCGCCAGCAGCCAAGGGGGGACAGTCGAGCAGTTCTTC
j_call: TRBJ2-3; v_call: TRBV5-5; d_call: -; clone_size: -; cdr3_aa: CASSFWGKDTQYF; cdr3_nt: TGTGCCAGCAGCTTTTGGGGGAAAGATACGCAGTATTTT
j_call: TRBJ2-7; v_call: TRBV25-1; d_call: TRBD2; clone_size: -; cdr3_aa: CASSGPWREISYEQYF; cdr3_nt: TGTGCCAGCAGTGGCCCTTGGCGGGAGATTTCCTACGAGCAGTACTTC
j_call: TRBJ1-5; v_call: TRBV15; d_call: -; clone_size: -; cdr3_aa: CATSSTGHLFQPQHF; cdr3_nt: TGTGCCACCAGCAGCACGGGACATCTCTTTCAGCCCCAGCATTTT
j_call: TRBJ2-7; v_call: TRBV18; d_call: -; clone_size: few; cdr3_aa: CASSRPTVSYEQYF; cdr3_nt: TGTGCCAGCTCACGCCCGACAGTCTCCTACGAGCAGTACTTC
j_call: TRBJ2-6; v_call: TRBV4-2; d_call: -; clone_size: many; cdr3_aa: CASSHYFRDPRDLSSGANVLTF; cdr3_nt: TGTGCCAGCAGCCACTACTTCAGAGACCCGAGGGATCTAAGCTCTGGGGCCAACGTCCTGACTTTC